Sequencing of this TCR beta chain was carried out in a study of molecular identifiers for immune sequencing clone quantification. Study-level information: In replicates, RNA taken from approximately 20,000 or 100,000 naive CD8 cells was divided five ways, and four portions underwent sequencing.

TCRdb reprocessed the PCR reads with MiXCR, giving one entry per CDR3 protein. The table shows under 800,000 distinct CDR3 sequences, with around 25% occurring only once. V was cut by 5 bases and J by 3 bases, with 14 bases left in between. The CDR3 spans 14 residues. Germline CDR1 reads SGHTA; CDR2 reads FQGNSA. The sequenced sample consisted of naive CD8+ T cells from blood, with Jurkat cell RNA spiked in. Subset in this sample: FACS-sorted CD8+CD4-CCR7+CD45RA+ naive T cells. The chain is built from TRBV7-2 and TRBJ2-7, with D maybe TRBD1 (6 bases). This TCR came from a human donor in good health. Some libraries in this study had Jurkat cell RNA spiked in. The CDR3 protein is CASSTGPGFYEQYF. Written as DNA, the CDR3 is TGTGCCAGCAGCACAGGGCCGGGTTTCTACGAGCAGTACTTC.